These 26 T cell receptor beta chains came from one sample sequenced in a study of blood T cell repertoires in COVID-19. Method: immunoSEQ multiplex PCR; TCRdb's copy keeps in-frame clones and lacks some. The sample contains under 500,000 clones, around 89% of which appear only once. Input material: peripheral blood. These receptors originate from a woman under 40 with acute or convalescent COVID-19.

The CDR3 DNA is TGCGCCAGCAGCGGTGACAGAAGCTCCTACAATGAGCAGTTCTTC. This sequence encodes CASSGDRSSYNEQFF. The chain employs TRBV4-1 and TRBJ2-1; TRBD1 is a possible D gene (5 bases). CDR3 size: 15 residues. V was cut by 5 bases and J by 0 bases, with 11 bases left in between. Germline V CDR1 and CDR2: MGHRA, YSYEKL.

With respect to this clone: The identical CDR3 is also encoded by other nucleotide sequences in the sample. The gene calls are TRBV5-1 and TRBJ1-1, with TRBD1 matching over 7 bases. The germline V gene has CDR1 SGHRS and CDR2 YFSETQ. This CDR3 is built from 12 residues. V shed 4 bases and J 5 bases; nucleotides not matched to a gene: 2. CDR3 region: CASSQDRTEAFF. The CDR3 nucleotides are TGCGCCAGCAGCCAGGACAGGACTGAAGCTTTCTTT.

V is TRBV7-2 and J is TRBJ2-2, with D perhaps matching TRBD1 (8 bases). V shed 5 bases and J shed 6 bases, with 16 bases lying between them. The CDR3 is made up of 15 amino acids. Germline-derived CDR1 and CDR2 are SGHTA and FQGNSA. CDR3: CASSERQGRAGELFF. The DNA of the CDR3 is TGTGCCAGCAGCGAGAGACAGGGGAGGGCCGGGGAGCTGTTTTTT.

CDR3 nucleotide sequence: TGTGCCACCAAGGACGGGGGGAGTCCAGATACGCAGTATTTT. As protein: CATKDGGSPDTQYF. The J gene is TRBJ2-3, the V gene TRBV19; 7 nucleotides line up with TRBD2. Germline lookup yields CDR1 LNHDA and CDR2 SQIVND (reference sequence). With 10 bases clipped from V and 4 bases from J, the junction kept 11 bases outside the gene matches. The CDR3 runs 14 residues. Variable domain in full (rest from reference TRBV19 and TRBJ2-3): DGGITQSPKYLFRKEGQNVTLSCEQNLNHDAMYWYRQDPGQGLRLIYYSQIVNDFQKGDIAEGYSVSREKKESFPLTVTSAQKNPTAFYLCATKDGGSPDTQYFGPGTRLTVL.

Comment on this clone: The identical CDR3 is also encoded by other nucleotide sequences in the sample. The genes are TRBV19 and TRBJ1-1; 7 bases align to TRBD1. Trimming removed 6 bases from V and 0 bases from J; junction bases left unmatched: 4. Germline assignment: CDR1 LNHDA and CDR2 SQIVND (reference sequence). The CDR3 contains 14 residues. This CDR3 is CASRTGTVNTEAFF. The CDR3 DNA is TGTGCCAGTAGGACAGGGACGGTGAACACTGAAGCTTTCTTT.

The chain employs TRBV7-9 and TRBJ1-6; D uncertain. The germline V gene encodes CDR1 SEHNR and CDR2 FQNEAQ (reference sequence). The CDR3 has 14 amino acids. Trimming pared 0 bases from V and 9 bases from J, leaving 9 bases between. CDR3 nucleotides: TGTGCCAGCAGCTTAGCCTATTTTCCTTCACCCCTCCACTTT. This codes for CASSLAYFPSPLHF.

V is TRBV28 and J is TRBJ1-1; D perhaps matches TRBD1 (6 bases). Germline V lookup: CDR1 MDHEN, CDR2 SYDVKM. The CDR3 has 12 residues. The V and J ends lost 5 bases and 14 bases respectively, with 18 bases between them. The CDR3 loop reads CASSQMGTHHFF. CDR3 sequence (DNA): TGTGCCAGCAGTCAGATGGGGACACACCACTTCTTT.

CDR3 coding DNA: TGCAGCGTTGAAGGTTCCTCCCAGTACTTC. This encodes CSVEGSSQYF. The chain couples TRBV29-1 to TRBJ2-5; no clear D. Germline V CDR1 and CDR2: SQVTM, ANQGSEA. V lost 1 base to trimming and J lost 9 bases, with 6 bases between them. This CDR3 region has 10 residues.

In this sample, this clone turned up once. This chain joins TRBV30 and TRBJ2-1, with TRBD2 identical over 9 bases. Germline CDR1 and CDR2: GTSNPN and SVGIG (reference sequence). The CDR3 consists of 15 residues. V trimming: 0 bases; J trimming: 9 bases; junction bases outside the gene matches: 9. CDR3 amino acids: CAWSVRASGNSEQFF. CDR3 nucleotides: TGTGCCTGGAGTGTACGGGCTAGCGGGAACAGTGAGCAGTTCTTC.

The chain has TRBV4-1 and TRBJ2-7, with 7 bases matching TRBD1. V shed 3 bases and J 3 bases; nucleotides not matched to a gene: 5. This CDR3 has 14 residues. Germline CDR1 MGHRA, CDR2 YSYEKL. The CDR3: CASSHNGQDYEQYF. DNA of the CDR3: TGCGCCAGCAGCCATAATGGACAGGACTACGAGCAGTACTTC.

The V call is TRBV4-1, the J call TRBJ2-7; D is possibly TRBD2 (6 bases). Trimming pared 1 base from V and 2 bases from J, leaving 15 bases between. The CDR3 contains 16 residues. The germline V gene has CDR1 MGHRA and CDR2 YSYEKL. CDR3 sequence reads: CASSQGGNRPTYEQYF. CDR3 DNA: TGCGCCAGCAGCCAAGGCGGGAACAGGCCTACCTACGAGCAGTACTTC.

V gene TRBV7-8 combines with J gene TRBJ2-5; perhaps TRBD1 as D (5 bases). V shed 5 bases and J shed 5 bases, with 18 bases lying between them. The CDR3 runs to 15 residues. Germline V gene lookup returns CDR1 SGHVS and CDR2 FQNEAQ. CDR3 in DNA: TGTGCCAGCAGCCACAGGACGGATGGGTTGGAGACCCAGTACTTC. Its protein is CASSHRTDGLETQYF.

The chain uses TRBV2 and TRBJ2-4; D is ambiguous. From germline, CDR1 is SNHLY and CDR2 FYNNEI. The CDR3 runs 14 residues. V was cut by 2 bases and J by 7 bases, with 12 bases left in between. CDR3 in DNA: TGTGCCAGCAGTGAATTGGTCAGTTATAACATTCAGTACTTC. This encodes CASSELVSYNIQYF.

V is TRBV7-8 and J is TRBJ1-5; the match to TRBD1 covers 7 bases. Per the germline V gene, CDR1 is SGHVS and CDR2 is FQNEAQ. The CDR3 is 14 residues long. The junction had 6 bases not matched to a gene; V was cut back by 5 bases and J by 5 bases. The CDR3 nucleotides are TGTGCCAGCAGCCCTCGACAGGGACATCAGCCCCAGCATTTT. Translation: CASSPRQGHQPQHF.

This clone came up many times. The chain has TRBV5-1 and TRBJ1-1; TRBD1 agrees at 8 bases. Germline V lookup: CDR1 SGHRS, CDR2 YFSETQ. The CDR3 has 15 amino acids. V lost 4 bases, J lost 5 bases, and 10 bases stayed unmatched. The CDR3 DNA follows: TGCGCCAGCAGCAAAACCGACAGGGGCGGAACTGAAGCTTTCTTT. Its protein product is CASSKTDRGGTEAFF.

The CDR3 DNA sequence: TGTGCCAGCAGCAAAGGGGGGGCTGGCGGGGAGCTGTTTTTT. Encoded protein: CASSKGGAGGELFF. J is TRBJ2-2 and V is TRBV9; D is possibly TRBD2 (7 bases). V was clipped by 4 bases and J by 7 bases, with 14 bases between them. Germline V gives CDR1 SGDLS, CDR2 YYNGEE. The CDR3 is made up of 14 amino acids.

The chain recombines TRBV19 with TRBJ1-2, with a possible D match to TRBD1 (6 bases). Germline V CDR1 and CDR2: LNHDA, SQIVND (reference sequence). V gave up 7 bases and J gave up 3 bases, with 21 bases separating them. The CDR3 loop spans 16 amino acids. CDR3 residues: CASTTLGGRKDYGYTF. Written as DNA, the CDR3 is TGTGCCAGTACCACCTTGGGGGGGCGTAAGGACTATGGCTACACCTTC.

The rearrangement links TRBV6-4 to TRBJ1-5; D ambiguous. Germline V gene data show CDR1 as MRHNA and CDR2 as SNTAGT. V gave up 2 bases and J gave up 6 bases, with 11 bases separating them. This CDR3 is 14 amino acids long. The CDR3 DNA reads as TGTGCCAGCAGTGACGGTGGAGAGGGTCAGCCCCAGCATTTT. This sequence encodes CASSDGGEGQPQHF.

The chain recombines TRBV12-3 or TRBV12-4 with TRBJ1-2; D unresolved. This CDR3 is 13 amino acids long. V dropped 6 bases and J dropped 3 bases, with 11 bases sitting between them. The CDR3: CASRPGSYYGYTF. The CDR3, as DNA: TGTGCCAGCAGACCCGGGTCCTACTATGGCTACACCTTC.

The gene calls are TRBV13 and TRBJ2-1; 14 bases are a match to TRBD2. Germline CDR1 PRHDT, CDR2 FYEKMQ (reference sequence). The ends lost 5 bases at V and 6 bases at J; junction bases unmatched: 6. There are 16 residues in the CDR3. The CDR3 loop is CASSGRLAGGPNEQFF. In DNA, the CDR3 is TGTGCCAGCAGCGGGAGACTAGCGGGGGGGCCCAATGAGCAGTTCTTC.

The V call is TRBV5-6, the J call TRBJ2-4, with 13 bases lining up with TRBD2. Germline values: CDR1 SGHDT, CDR2 YYEEEE. The CDR3 contains 18 residues. Trimming cost V 1 base and J 1 base; bases outside gene matches: 5. CDR3 sequence (DNA): TGTGCCAGCAGCTTGACTAGCGGGGGGGCGGAGGCCAAAAACATTCAGTACTTC. Translated, it gives CASSLTSGGAEAKNIQYF.

As DNA, the CDR3 is TGCAGCGTTGGACAGGGGCCGCCCTACGAGCAGTACTTC. It translates to CSVGQGPPYEQYF. V usage is TRBV29-1 and J usage is TRBJ2-7; 8 bases line up with TRBD1. The CDR3 extends over 13 amino acids. Germline V gene sequence: CDR1 SQVTM, CDR2 ANQGSEA. V shed 4 bases, J shed 2 bases, and the junction held 4 bases outside the gene matches.

V is TRBV11-3 and J is TRBJ2-1; 9 bases are a match to TRBD1. The germline V gene encodes CDR1 SGHNT and CDR2 YENEEA. The CDR3 spans 16 residues. J gave up 9 bases and V 5 bases, and 14 bases lay outside the gene matches. CDR3 DNA: TGTGCCAGCAGCCCGACAGGGACAGGGTTTGTCAGTGAGCAGTTCTTC. Translated, it gives CASSPTGTGFVSEQFF.

This chain uses TRBV10-3 with TRBJ1-2; D unresolved. The CDR3 covers 12 residues. Trimming pared 4 bases from V and 2 bases from J, leaving 5 bases between. Germline V gene sequence: CDR1 ENHRY, CDR2 SYGVKD. CDR3 DNA sequence: TGTGCCATCAGTGTACAGAACTATGGCTACACCTTC. Protein sequence: CAISVQNYGYTF.

CDR3 residues: CASSFRQQGEKLFF. As DNA, the CDR3 is TGTGCCAGCAGTTTCCGGCAACAGGGGGAAAAACTGTTTTTT. The chain carries TRBV6-2 or TRBV6-3 and TRBJ1-4, with 7 nucleotides matching TRBD1. This CDR3 comprises 14 residues. Germline V gives CDR1 MNHEY, CDR2 SVGEGT. Germline trimming cut 4 bases from V and 8 bases from J; bases unmatched to any gene: 7.

Only a few counts were recorded for this clone. The chain employs TRBV2 and TRBJ1-1; TRBD1 aligns across 8 bases. From germline, CDR1 is SNHLY and CDR2 FYNNEI. Trimming cost V 7 bases and J 5 bases; bases outside gene matches: 9. This CDR3 spans 14 amino acids. CDR3 in amino acids: CASTRDRGGTEAFF. CDR3 sequence (DNA): TGTGCCAGCACCCGAGACAGGGGAGGGACTGAAGCTTTCTTT.